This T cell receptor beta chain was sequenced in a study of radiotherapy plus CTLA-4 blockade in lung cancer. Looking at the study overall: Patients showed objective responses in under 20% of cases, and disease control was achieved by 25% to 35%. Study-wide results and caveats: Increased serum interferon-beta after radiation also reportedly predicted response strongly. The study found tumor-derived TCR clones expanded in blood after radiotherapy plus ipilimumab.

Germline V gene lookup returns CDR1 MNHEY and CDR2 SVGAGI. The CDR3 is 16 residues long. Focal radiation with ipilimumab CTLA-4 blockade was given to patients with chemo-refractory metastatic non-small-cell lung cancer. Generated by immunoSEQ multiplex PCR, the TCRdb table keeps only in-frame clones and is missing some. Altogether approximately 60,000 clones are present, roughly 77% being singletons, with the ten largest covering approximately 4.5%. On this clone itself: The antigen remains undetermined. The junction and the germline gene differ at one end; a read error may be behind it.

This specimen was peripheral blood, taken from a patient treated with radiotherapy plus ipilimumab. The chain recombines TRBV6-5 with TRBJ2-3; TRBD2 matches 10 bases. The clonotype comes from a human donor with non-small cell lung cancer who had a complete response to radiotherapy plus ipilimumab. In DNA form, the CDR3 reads TGTGCCGGCAGTTACTCGACTAGCGGGCAGACAGATACGCAGTATTTT. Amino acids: CAGSYSTSGQTDTQYF.